Sequencing of this T cell receptor beta chain was carried out in a study of CD8 T cells in Susac syndrome. Overall study context: Patients with Susac syndrome were therapy-naive, on corticosteroids, or on intravenous immunoglobulin alone at the time that blood was drawn.

Comments on this clonotype: Its target is not known.

Random-hexamer reverse transcription was applied to about 0.45 to 1 ug RNA. TCRdb analysed the immunoSEQ multiplex PCR reads with MiXCR anew, one entry per CDR3 protein. The table has around 200,000 distinct CDR3 sequences, about 95% seen once. The CDR3 length is 17 residues. V was trimmed by 4 bases and J by 1 base, leaving 22 bases between them. From germline, CDR1 is DFQATT and CDR2 SNEGSKA (reference sequence). Overall study findings and caveats: Detection of Susac-specific public clones gave over 15 in total CD8+ repertoires and several in CD8+ TEMRA repertoires. The study conceded that its TCR sequencing and HLA analysis involved relatively few individuals. It was in TEMRA cells and active patients that Susac CD8+ clonal expansion peaked.

The chain couples TRBV20-1 to TRBJ2-5, with D unresolved. The specimen sequenced was CD8+ T cells from PBMCs. This sequence originates from a human donor with Susac syndrome. The CDR3 bases are TGCAGTGCTACACTGGCAGTTCGAAGGGCCCTCCAAGAGACCCAGTACTTC. This sequence encodes CSATLAVRRALQETQYF.